This T cell receptor beta chain was captured by sequencing in a study of blood T cell repertoires in COVID-19 (dated by TCRdb to 2018 to 2021). About the study as a whole: Collaborator samples came from the United States, Italy and Spain and covered acute and convalescent phases of COVID-19. The material from the prospective study consisted of cDNA or gDNA derived from T cells, B-cell-depleted T cells, or PBMCs. Deeply sampled blood TCRbeta repertoires from subjects exposed to, actively infected with, or recovered from COVID-19 were included in the dataset. The repertoires were made available in a free public database intended to serve as a resource for research on the immune response to SARS-CoV-2. Samples came from the ongoing ImmuneRACE study (first 160 participants) plus 1,254 subjects from 6 global collaborators. The sample metadata nearly always contained a de-identified subject ID, COVID-19 status, age in years and sex. Where available, HLA class I and class II types were taken from metadata supplied by the sample provider and were not determined by assay-based typing. The full study reports these points: Clinical and demographic metadata were provided uncurated, with the amount varying by source and participant.

Trimming takes 1 base off V and 3 bases off J; junction bases not matched to a gene: 3. Sequences SGHTA (CDR1) and FQGNSA (CDR2) are obtained from the germline V gene. Measured from the cysteine to the phenylalanine, the CDR3 is 15 residues long. Just CDR3 DNA is preserved here, 45 bases in frame from base 1. TCRbeta CDR3 regions were amplified from genomic DNA using the immunoSEQ Assay, a bias-controlled multiplex PCR. The study's processing was this. Nucleated cell counts per sample were estimated from amplification of reference gene primers within the assay. Sequence reads were collapsed and filtered to measure the absolute abundance of every unique TCRbeta CDR3 rearrangement. For each sample, productive Simpson clonality was calculated as the square root of Simpson's diversity index over productive rearrangements. Imported from immuneACCESS, the table was reduced by TCRdb to in-frame sequences with V and J called. These copies leave out some clones; in studies compared against another copy, an unresolved V gene accounts for under half, and the cause of the remainder is not known. That table gives V, J and clone size, and the DNA gave D and trimming. Recorded for this sample are roughly 270,000 clones; 85% of them occurred a single time. The ten largest clones add up to around 2.3% of the sample.

Concerning this clone: The antigen it binds to is not known. Base quality data are lacking; no much larger clone is found one base away.

Participants in the prospective study were aged roughly 18 to 90 years, lived in 20 to 30 United States geographic areas, and enrolled through a virtual design. In the prospective study, participants were assigned to cohorts based on the clinical history participants reported in a screening survey and a study questionnaire. Recovered participants in ImmuneRACE Cohort 3 were defined by two consecutive negative NP/OP PCR tests, clearance by a healthcare professional, or resolution of symptoms. Each participant in the prospective study had whole blood, serum and a nasopharyngeal or oropharyngeal swab collected by mobile phlebotomists. Over an approximately 2-month period, participants in the prospective study had the option of providing additional blood draws and questionnaires. Prospective study blood samples were shipped either frozen or at room temperature before DNA extraction.

Material for sequencing was PBMCs or T cells enriched from blood (not recorded which). This chain is built from TRBV7-2 and TRBJ2-7; 10 nucleotides in the junction match TRBD2. The TCR was taken from a woman aged 50 to 65 who had recovered from COVID-19. The DNA reads as follows: TGTGCCAGCAGCTTAGAGCTAGCGGGAGTCTACGAGCAGTACTTC. Its protein is CASSLELAGVYEQYF. Reference TRBV7-2 and TRBJ2-7 genes cover what lies past the CDR3, so the full variable domain is GAGVSQSPSNKVTEKGKDVELRCDPISGHTALYWYRQSLGQGLEFLIYFQGNSAPDKSGLPSDRFSAERTGGSVSTLTIQRTQQEDSAVYLCASSLELAGVYEQYFGPGTRLTVT.